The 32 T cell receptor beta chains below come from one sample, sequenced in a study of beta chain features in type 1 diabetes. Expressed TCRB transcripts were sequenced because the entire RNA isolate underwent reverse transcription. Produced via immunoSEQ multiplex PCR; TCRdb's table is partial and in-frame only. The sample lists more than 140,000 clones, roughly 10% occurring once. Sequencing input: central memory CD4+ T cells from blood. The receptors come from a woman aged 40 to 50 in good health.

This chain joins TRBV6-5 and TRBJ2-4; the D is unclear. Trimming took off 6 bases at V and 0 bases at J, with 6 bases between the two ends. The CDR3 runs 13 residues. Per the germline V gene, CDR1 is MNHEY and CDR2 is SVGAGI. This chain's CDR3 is CASREIAKNIQYF. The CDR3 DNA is TGTGCCAGCAGAGAGATAGCCAAAAACATTCAGTACTTC.

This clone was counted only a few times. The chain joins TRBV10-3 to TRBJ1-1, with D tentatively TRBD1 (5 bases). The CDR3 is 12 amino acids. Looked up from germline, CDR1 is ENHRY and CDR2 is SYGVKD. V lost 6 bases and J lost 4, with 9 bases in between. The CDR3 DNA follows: TGTGCCATCAGGCCAGGGTTCACTGAAGCTTTCTTT. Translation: CAIRPGFTEAFF.

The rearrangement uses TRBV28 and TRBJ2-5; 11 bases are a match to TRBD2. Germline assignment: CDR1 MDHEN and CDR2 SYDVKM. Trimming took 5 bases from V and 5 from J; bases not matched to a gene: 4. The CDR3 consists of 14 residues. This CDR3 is CASSTPSGGETQYF. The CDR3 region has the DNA TGTGCCAGCAGTACCCCTAGCGGGGGGGAGACCCAGTACTTC.

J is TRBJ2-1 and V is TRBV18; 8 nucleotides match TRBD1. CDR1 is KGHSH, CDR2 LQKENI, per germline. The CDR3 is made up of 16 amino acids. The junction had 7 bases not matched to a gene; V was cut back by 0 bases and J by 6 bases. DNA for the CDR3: TGTGCCAGCTCACCACCTAACCAGGGGGCTTTCAATGAGCAGTTCTTC. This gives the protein CASSPPNQGAFNEQFF.

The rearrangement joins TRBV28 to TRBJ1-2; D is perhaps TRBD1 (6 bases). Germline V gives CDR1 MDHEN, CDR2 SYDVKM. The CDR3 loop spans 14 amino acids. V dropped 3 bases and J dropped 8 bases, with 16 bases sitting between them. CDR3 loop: CASSLGDRILGYTF. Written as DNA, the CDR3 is TGTGCCAGCAGTTTGGGCGACAGGATTTTGGGCTACACCTTC.

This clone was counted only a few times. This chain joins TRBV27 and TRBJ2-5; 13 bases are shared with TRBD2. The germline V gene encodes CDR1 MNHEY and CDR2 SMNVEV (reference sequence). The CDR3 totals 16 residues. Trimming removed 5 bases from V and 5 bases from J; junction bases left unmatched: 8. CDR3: CASSPRTSGGSETQYF. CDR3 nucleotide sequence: TGTGCCAGCAGTCCACGGACTAGCGGGGGATCGGAGACCCAGTACTTC.

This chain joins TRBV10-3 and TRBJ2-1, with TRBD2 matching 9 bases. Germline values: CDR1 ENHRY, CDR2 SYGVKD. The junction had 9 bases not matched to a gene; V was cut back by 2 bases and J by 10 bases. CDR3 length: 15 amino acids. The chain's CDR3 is CAISEGGGGFREQFF. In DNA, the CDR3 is TGTGCCATCAGTGAGGGCGGGGGGGGCTTCAGGGAGCAGTTCTTC.

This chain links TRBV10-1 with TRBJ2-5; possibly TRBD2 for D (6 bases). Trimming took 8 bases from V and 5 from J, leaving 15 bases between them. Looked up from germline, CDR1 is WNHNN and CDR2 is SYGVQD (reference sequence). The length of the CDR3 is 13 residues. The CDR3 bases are TGCGCCAGCGCCAGGGAGGTCGGGGAGACCCAGTACTTC. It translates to CASAREVGETQYF.

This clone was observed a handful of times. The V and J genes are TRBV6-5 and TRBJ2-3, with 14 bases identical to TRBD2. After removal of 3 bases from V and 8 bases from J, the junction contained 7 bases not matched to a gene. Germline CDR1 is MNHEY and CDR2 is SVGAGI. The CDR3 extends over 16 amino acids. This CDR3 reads CASSYPSTSGGGTQYF. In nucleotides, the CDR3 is TGTGCCAGCAGTTATCCCTCGACTAGCGGGGGGGGTACGCAGTATTTT.

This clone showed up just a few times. CDR3 coding DNA: TGTGCCAGCAGCTTGCCAGGGAAGAACACTGAAGCTTTCTTT. Its protein product is CASSLPGKNTEAFF. The V gene is TRBV5-6, the J gene TRBJ1-1, with a tentative D call TRBD1 (5 bases). Trimming removed 1 base at V and 1 base at J, with 8 bases between. Germline CDR1 is SGHDT and CDR2 is YYEEEE. CDR3 size: 14 residues.

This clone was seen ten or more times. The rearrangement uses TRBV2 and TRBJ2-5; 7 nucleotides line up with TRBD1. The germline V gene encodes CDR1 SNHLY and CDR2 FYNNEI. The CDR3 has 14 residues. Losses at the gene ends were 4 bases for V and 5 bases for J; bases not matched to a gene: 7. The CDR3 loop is CASSATGLLETQYF. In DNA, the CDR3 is TGTGCCAGCAGTGCGACAGGGCTTCTGGAGACCCAGTACTTC.

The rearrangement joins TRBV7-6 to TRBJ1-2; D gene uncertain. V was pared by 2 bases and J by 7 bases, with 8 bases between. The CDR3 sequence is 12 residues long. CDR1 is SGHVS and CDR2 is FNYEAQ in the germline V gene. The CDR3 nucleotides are TGTGCCAGCAGCTTATCAGGTGTTGGCTACACCTTC. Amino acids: CASSLSGVGYTF.

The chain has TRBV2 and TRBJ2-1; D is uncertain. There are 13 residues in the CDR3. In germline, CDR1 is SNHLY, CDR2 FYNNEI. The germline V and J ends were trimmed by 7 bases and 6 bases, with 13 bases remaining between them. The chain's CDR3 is CASTQAQINEQFF. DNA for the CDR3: TGTGCCAGCACGCAGGCCCAAATCAATGAGCAGTTCTTC. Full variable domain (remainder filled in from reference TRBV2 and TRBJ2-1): EPEVTQTPSHQVTQMGQEVILRCVPISNHLYFYWYRQILGQKVEFLVSFYNNEISEKSEIFDDQFSVERPDGSNFTLKIRSTKLEDSAMYFCASTQAQINEQFFGPGTRLTVL.

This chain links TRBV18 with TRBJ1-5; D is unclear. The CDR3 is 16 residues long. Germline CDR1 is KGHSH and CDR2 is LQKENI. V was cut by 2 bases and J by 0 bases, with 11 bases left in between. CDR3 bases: TGTGCCAGCTCACCAGAACCTACGTATAGCAATCAGCCCCAGCATTTT. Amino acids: CASSPEPTYSNQPQHF.

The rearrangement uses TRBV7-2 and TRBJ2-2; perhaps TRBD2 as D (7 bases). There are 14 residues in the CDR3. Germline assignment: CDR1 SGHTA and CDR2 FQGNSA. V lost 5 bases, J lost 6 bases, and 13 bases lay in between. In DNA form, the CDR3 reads TGTGCCAGCAGCCGAGGGGGGGGCGCCGGGGAGCTGTTTTTT. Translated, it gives CASSRGGGAGELFF.

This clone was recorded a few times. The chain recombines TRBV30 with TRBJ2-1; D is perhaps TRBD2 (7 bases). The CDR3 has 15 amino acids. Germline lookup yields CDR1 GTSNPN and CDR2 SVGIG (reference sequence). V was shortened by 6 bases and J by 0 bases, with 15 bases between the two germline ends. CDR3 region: CACRGGPSSYNEQFF. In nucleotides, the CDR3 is TGTGCCTGCCGCGGGGGCCCGAGCTCCTACAATGAGCAGTTCTTC.

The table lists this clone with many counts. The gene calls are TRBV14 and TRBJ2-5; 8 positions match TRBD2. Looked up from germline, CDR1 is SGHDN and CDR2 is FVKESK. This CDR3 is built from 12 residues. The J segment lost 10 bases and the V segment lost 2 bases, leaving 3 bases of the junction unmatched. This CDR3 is CASSQSSGVQYF. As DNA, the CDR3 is TGTGCCAGCAGCCAAAGTAGCGGGGTCCAGTACTTC.

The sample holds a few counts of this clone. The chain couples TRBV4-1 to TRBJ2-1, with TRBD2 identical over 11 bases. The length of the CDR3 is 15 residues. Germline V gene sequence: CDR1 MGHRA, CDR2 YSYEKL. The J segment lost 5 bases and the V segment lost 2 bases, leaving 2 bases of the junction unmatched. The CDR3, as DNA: TGCGCCAGCAGCCAACCGACTAGCGGGAACAATGAGCAGTTCTTC. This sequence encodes CASSQPTSGNNEQFF.

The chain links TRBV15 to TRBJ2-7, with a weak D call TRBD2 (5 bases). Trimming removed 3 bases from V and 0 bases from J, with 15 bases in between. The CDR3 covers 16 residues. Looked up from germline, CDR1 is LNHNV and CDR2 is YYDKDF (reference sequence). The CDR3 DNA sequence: TGTGCCACCAGCAGTTCAGTCGGGGTCAGCTCCTACGAGCAGTACTTC. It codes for CATSSSVGVSSYEQYF.

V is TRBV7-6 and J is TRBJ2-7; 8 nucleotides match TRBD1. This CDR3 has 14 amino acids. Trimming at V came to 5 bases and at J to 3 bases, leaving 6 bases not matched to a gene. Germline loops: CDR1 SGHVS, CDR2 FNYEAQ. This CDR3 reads CASSPGTGLYEQYF. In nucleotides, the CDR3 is TGTGCCAGCAGCCCCGGGACAGGTCTCTACGAGCAGTACTTC. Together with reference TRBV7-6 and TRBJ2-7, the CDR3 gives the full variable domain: GAGVSQSPRYKVTKRGQDVALRCDPISGHVSLYWYRQALGQGPEFLTYFNYEAQQDKSGLPNDRFSAERPEGSISTLTIQRTEQRDSAMYRCASSPGTGLYEQYFGPGTRLTVT.

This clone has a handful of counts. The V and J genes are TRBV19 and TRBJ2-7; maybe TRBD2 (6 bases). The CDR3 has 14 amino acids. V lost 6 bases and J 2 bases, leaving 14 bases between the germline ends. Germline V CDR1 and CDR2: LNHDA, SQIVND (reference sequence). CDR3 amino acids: CASRAEGRAYEQYF. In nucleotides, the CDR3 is TGTGCCAGTAGGGCGGAGGGCAGGGCCTACGAGCAGTACTTC.

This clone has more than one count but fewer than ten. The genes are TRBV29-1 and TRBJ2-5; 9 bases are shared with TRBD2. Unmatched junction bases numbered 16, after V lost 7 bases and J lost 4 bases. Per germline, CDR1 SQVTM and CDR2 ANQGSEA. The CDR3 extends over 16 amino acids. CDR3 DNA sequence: TGCAGCGCCGGCGGGGGGGCCACCGGGGCGACAGAGACCCAGTACTTC. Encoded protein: CSAGGGATGATETQYF.

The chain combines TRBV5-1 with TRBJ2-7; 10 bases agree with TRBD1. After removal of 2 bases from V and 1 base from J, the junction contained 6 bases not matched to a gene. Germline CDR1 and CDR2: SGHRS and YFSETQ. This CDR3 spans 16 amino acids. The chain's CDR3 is CASSFQSGQGSYEQYF. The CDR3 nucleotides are TGCGCCAGCAGCTTCCAGTCGGGACAGGGGTCCTACGAGCAGTACTTC.

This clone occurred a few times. CDR3: CASSFRAGGNTGELFF. The CDR3 nucleotides read TGTGCCAGCAGCTTTCGAGCGGGGGGGAACACCGGGGAGCTGTTTTTT. The gene calls are TRBV5-6 and TRBJ2-2, with 9 bases lining up with TRBD2. The germline V gene has CDR1 SGHDT and CDR2 YYEEEE. V lost 2 bases, J lost 1 base, and 3 bases stayed unmatched. This CDR3 contains 16 residues.

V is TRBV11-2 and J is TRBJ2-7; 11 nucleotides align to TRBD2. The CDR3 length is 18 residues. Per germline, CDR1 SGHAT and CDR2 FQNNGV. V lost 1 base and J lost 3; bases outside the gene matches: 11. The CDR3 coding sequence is TGTGCCAGCAGCTTAGTGGCTAGCGGGGGGCGCAGCCTCTACGAGCAGTACTTC. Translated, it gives CASSLVASGGRSLYEQYF.

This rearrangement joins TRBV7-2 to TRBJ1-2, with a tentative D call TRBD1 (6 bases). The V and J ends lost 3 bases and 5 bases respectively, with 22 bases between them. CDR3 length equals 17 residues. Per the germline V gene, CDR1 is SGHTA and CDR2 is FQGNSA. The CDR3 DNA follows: TGTGCCAGCAGCTTTAGTCTCTCCTCCGGGACAAAATATGGCTACACCTTC. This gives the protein CASSFSLSSGTKYGYTF.

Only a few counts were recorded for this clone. CDR3 residues: CASSLGTGGEQYF. CDR3 nucleotides: TGTGCCAGCAGCCTAGGCACGGGTGGCGAGCAGTACTTC. The chain joins TRBV11-2 to TRBJ2-7, with D hard to call. The CDR3 loop spans 13 amino acids. V dropped 5 bases and J dropped 6 bases, with 14 bases sitting between them. Germline V gene lookup returns CDR1 SGHAT and CDR2 FQNNGV.

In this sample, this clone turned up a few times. For the CDR3, the DNA is TGCGCCAGCAGCCCGACAGTCAACTATGGCTACACCTTC. Its translation is CASSPTVNYGYTF. The chain joins TRBV5-1 to TRBJ1-2, with D perhaps matching TRBD1 (5 bases). CDR3 size: 13 residues. CDR1 and CDR2 (germline): SGHRS, YFSETQ. Deletions cut 4 bases from V and 2 bases from J, with 9 bases between.

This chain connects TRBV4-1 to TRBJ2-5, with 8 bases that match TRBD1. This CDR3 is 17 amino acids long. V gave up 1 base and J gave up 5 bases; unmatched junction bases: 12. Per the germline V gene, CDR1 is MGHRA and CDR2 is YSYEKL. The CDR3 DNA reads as TGCGCCAGCAGCCAAGTCAGGGGGCCGACGGCCTGGGAGACCCAGTACTTC. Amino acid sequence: CASSQVRGPTAWETQYF.

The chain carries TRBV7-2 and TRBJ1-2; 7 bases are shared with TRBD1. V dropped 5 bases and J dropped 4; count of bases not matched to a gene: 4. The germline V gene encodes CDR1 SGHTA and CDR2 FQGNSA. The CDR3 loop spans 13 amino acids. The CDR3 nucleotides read TGTGCCAGCAGCACGGGACAGTTCTATGGCTACACCTTC. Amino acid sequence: CASSTGQFYGYTF.

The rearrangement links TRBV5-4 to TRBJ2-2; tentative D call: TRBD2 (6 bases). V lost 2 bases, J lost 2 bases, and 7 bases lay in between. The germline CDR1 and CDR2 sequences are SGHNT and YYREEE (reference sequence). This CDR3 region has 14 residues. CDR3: CASSFGGNTGELFF. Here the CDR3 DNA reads TGTGCCAGCAGCTTCGGGGGAAACACCGGGGAGCTGTTTTTT.

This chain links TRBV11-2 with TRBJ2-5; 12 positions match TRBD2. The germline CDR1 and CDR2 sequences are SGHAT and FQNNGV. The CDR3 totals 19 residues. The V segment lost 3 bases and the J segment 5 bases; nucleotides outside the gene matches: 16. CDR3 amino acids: CASSFRRGGTSGPLETQYF. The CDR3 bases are TGTGCCAGCAGCTTCAGACGGGGCGGGACTAGCGGGCCCTTGGAGACCCAGTACTTC.